Listed below are T cell receptor beta chains from one sample, sequenced in a study of T cell repertoires in cytomegalovirus infection. A single record per CDR3 protein comes from TCRdb applying MiXCR to the reads. The table records about 770,000 distinct CDR3 sequences, 25% to 30% of them present only once. No antigen has been identified for these receptors. The specimen comprised cultured CD8+ T cells from PBMCs, sampled from culture after CMV antigen stimulation. The receptors were sampled from a human donor in good health (CMV status not recorded). Some clones in this sample may be carry-over from other donors' samples. CDR3s include the opening cysteine and the closing phenylalanine or tryptophan. A D gene is named only where the DNA matches it firmly. Some rows mark clone size as missing; the rest say once, few, many or name a class of expanded clone.

. | TRBD1 | TRBJ2-5 | TRBV28 | CASSLTGTRTQYF | TGTGCCAGCAGTTTGACAGGGACGCGGACCCAGTACTTC
. | TRBD1 | TRBJ2-3 | TRBV10-3 | CAIRADGTATDTQYF | TGTGCCATCAGGGCGGACGGGACAGCCACAGATACGCAGTATTTT
. | . | TRBJ2-1 | TRBV9 | CASSPQGAYNEQFF | TGTGCCAGCAGCCCCCAAGGTGCTTACAATGAGCAGTTCTTC
. | . | TRBJ2-1 | TRBV7-6 | CASSRDTPNEQLF | TGTGCCAGCAGCCGAGACACGCCTAATGAGCAGTTGTTC
. | . | TRBJ1-3 | TRBV4-1 | CASSLEARVKGNTIYF | TGCGCCAGCAGCCTAGAGGCACGGGTAAAAGGAAACACCATATATTTT
. | . | TRBJ2-1 | TRBV11-2 | CASSLRLGGNYNEQFF | TGTGCCAGCAGCCTCAGGCTGGGAGGTAATTACAATGAGCAGTTCTTC
. | . | TRBJ2-5 | TRBV6-5 | CASSPGAPRLTQYF | TGTGCCAGCAGTCCAGGGGCCCCTCGTTTGACCCAGTACTTC
. | . | TRBJ2-7 | TRBV7-6 | CASSLDRRQYF | TGTGCCAGCAGCTTAGACCGACGGCAGTACTTC
few | . | TRBJ1-6 | TRBV7-9 | CASSRFILHNSPLHF | TGTGCCAGCAGCCGATTTATCCTACATAATTCACCCCTCCACTTT
many | . | TRBJ1-2 | TRBV7-9 | CASSSLGGRNGYTF | TGTGCCAGCAGCTCCCTCGGAGGGCGGAATGGCTACACCTTC